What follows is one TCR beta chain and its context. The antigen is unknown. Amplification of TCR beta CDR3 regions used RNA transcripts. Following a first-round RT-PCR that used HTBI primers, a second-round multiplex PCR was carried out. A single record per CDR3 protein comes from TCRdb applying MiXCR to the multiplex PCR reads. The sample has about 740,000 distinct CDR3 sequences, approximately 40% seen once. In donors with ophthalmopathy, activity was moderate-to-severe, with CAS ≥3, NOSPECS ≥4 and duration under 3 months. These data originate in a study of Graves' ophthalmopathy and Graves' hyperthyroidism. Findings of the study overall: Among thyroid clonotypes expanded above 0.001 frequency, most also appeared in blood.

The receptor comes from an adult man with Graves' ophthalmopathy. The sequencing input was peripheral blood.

CDR3 nucleotide sequence: TGTGCCAGCAGCTTGGTAGGAGCGGGGAGCTCCTACGAGCAGTACTTC. It is translated as CASSLVGAGSSYEQYF. The chain has TRBV7-2 and TRBJ2-7; 7 nucleotides agree with TRBD2. This CDR3 has 16 residues. CDR1 is SGHTA and CDR2 is FQGNSA in the germline V gene. J gave up 0 bases and V 3 bases, and 8 bases lay outside the gene matches.